This T cell receptor beta chain was recovered during a study of a mutant IDH1 vaccine in newly diagnosed glioma (dated by TCRdb to about 2021). For context, the study as a whole: Vaccination started 4-6 weeks after radiotherapy alone, or was given together with temozolomide cycles in the groups whose treatment included chemotherapy. Prior to enrollment, standard therapy consisting of radiotherapy alone, temozolomide alone, or radiochemotherapy with temozolomide had been administered to patients, with the combination being received by most patients. Visit V12 was the week-35 safety follow-up and visit V13 was the week-47 end of study. Of the 30 or so patients who were treated, about 60% were male and around 40% were female, and the mean age was roughly 40 years. Longitudinal TCRB deep sequencing was performed for around 23 treated patients wherever samples were available for exploratory analyses. Peripheral blood was drawn at six visits: V03 (baseline), V05, V07, V10, V12 and V13.

On this clone itself: The specificity of this receptor is unknown. No base quality values were provided; no much bigger clone lies one nucleotide off.

Reading the label with the study, this specimen's time point is: week 47, end of study. Each vaccine dose was 300 ug of a 20-mer mutant IDH1 peptide in Montanide, given subcutaneously with topical imiquimod. Patients were given eight vaccinations, in weeks 1, 3, 5, 7, 11, 15, 19 and 23, which matched visits V03 through V10. The donors had newly diagnosed IDH1-mutant astrocytomas of WHO grade 3 or 4 that showed loss of nuclear ATRX. The samples were drawn from NOA16, a multicentre, single-arm, open-label phase I trial in Germany that tested a mutant IDH1 peptide vaccine in humans for the first time. Genomic DNA for TCRB sequencing was extracted from EDTA blood using the DNeasy Blood and Tissue Kit. Broad study findings and their caveats: Changes in the top peripheral T cell clonotypes picked up by TCRB sequencing did not appear to be linked to pseudoprogression. Selection of PBMC samples for TCRB deep sequencing was based on availability. The authors noted that analyses of patient blood samples could not be reproduced because of sample limitations. Immune responses induced by the vaccine were seen in around 93% of patients across multiple MHC alleles.

Libraries came from the immunoSEQ multiplex PCR assay. Rearranged TCR beta chain sequences were amplified with the hsTCRB Kit following the manufacturer's protocol. TCRB libraries were sequenced on an Illumina MiSeq. The study's own analysis went as follows. Demultiplexing, trimming and gene mapping were performed with the kit vendor's proprietary platform. Held by TCRdb, this immuneACCESS table contains in-frame sequences only and omits some clones. Under half of the omission traces to an unresolved V gene where checked; the cause of the rest is unknown. The V and J calls and the clone size are those of that table, but D and trimming were determined from the DNA. The sample yields 60,000 to 65,000 clones; around 83% were counted once. The ten largest clones add up to 3.8% of the sample. From a lookup of the germline V gene, CDR1 and CDR2 are SQVTM and ANQGSEA. The cysteine opens and the phenylalanine closes a CDR3 of 13 amino acids. The CDR3 DNA has 39 bases and is translated from base 1.

This receptor chain uses TRBV29-1 and TRBJ1-5, with TRBD1 perhaps the D gene, on 6 matching bases. This TCR came from a man aged 30 to 45 with glioma. Sample: PBMCs, taken from a glioma patient whose treatment included an IDH1 peptide vaccine. CDR3 loop: CNRGRGDNQPQHF. The nucleotide sequence reads as follows: TGCAACCGGGGGAGGGGGGACAATCAGCCCCAGCATTTT. The variable domain in full, with residues beyond the CDR3 obtained from the reference TRBV29-1 and TRBJ1-5 genes, is SAVISQKPSRDICQRGTSLTIQCQVDSQVTMMFWYRQQPGQSLTLIATANQGSEATYESGFVIDKFPISRPNLTFSTLTVSNMSPEDSSIYLCNRGRGDNQPQHFGDGTRLSIL.